This entry concerns a single T cell receptor beta chain. Antigen: not known. These data belong to a study of cytotoxic CD8 clonotypes in ibrutinib-treated CLL. On the study more broadly: After a median approximately 12 months on treatment (6 to 36), response samples were drawn. Study findings and constraints: Against age-matched healthy donors, baseline clonality ran higher and tracked circulating CD8+ T-cell counts. Baseline levels were approached again at progression, after clonality had risen at ibrutinib response.

The CDR3 spans 16 residues. Trimming pared 0 bases from V and 0 bases from J, leaving 11 bases between. Germline values: CDR1 LGHNT, CDR2 FRNRAP. Generated by immunoSEQ multiplex PCR, the TCRdb table keeps only in-frame clones and is missing some. The data show 110,000 to 150,000 clones, roughly 76% seen once. Sequences were derived from PBMCs, sampled after 24 months of ibrutinib treatment. The receptor was derived from a human donor with chronic lymphocytic leukemia. The chain couples TRBV12-5 to TRBJ1-1, with a possible D match to TRBD1 (5 bases). The CDR3 nucleotides are TGTGCTAGTGGTTTGGTACGGGGGGTCCTGAACACTGAAGCTTTCTTT. It translates to CASGLVRGVLNTEAFF.